Given below is one TCR beta chain in context. What this receptor recognizes is not known. Base qualities were left out, and no much larger clone turns up one base away. TCRbeta CDR3 regions were amplified from genomic DNA using the immunoSEQ Assay, a bias-controlled multiplex PCR. Concerning the study's data processing: The number of nucleated cells in each sample was estimated from the amplification of reference gene primers within the assay. To quantify the absolute abundance of each unique TCRbeta CDR3 rearrangement, sequence reads were collapsed and filtered. For each sample, productive Simpson clonality was calculated by taking the square root of Simpson's diversity index across productive rearrangements. TCRdb stores this immuneACCESS table with in-frame sequences only. Part of the clones is absent; in the studies checked, under half of the shortfall reflects unresolved V genes, and no reason is known for the rest. V and J calls and clone size follow that table, whereas D and trimming were derived from the DNA. The sample table records some 170,000 clones; approximately 80% of these occur just once. The ten top clones hold 12% to 15% of the sample.

In the prospective study, participants were roughly 18 to 90 years old, resided in about two dozen geographic areas of the United States, and were enrolled through a virtual design. To assign participants to cohorts, the prospective study relied on clinical history that participants themselves reported in a screening survey and a study questionnaire. Recovered participants in ImmuneRACE Cohort 3 were defined by two consecutive negative NP/OP PCR tests, clearance by a healthcare professional, or resolution of symptoms. In the prospective study, mobile phlebotomists collected whole blood, serum and a nasopharyngeal or oropharyngeal swab from each participant. Additional blood draws and questionnaires over an approximately two-month period could optionally be provided by prospective study participants. Before DNA extraction, prospective study blood samples were shipped either frozen or at room temperature.

The data were taken from a study of blood T cell repertoires in COVID-19 (dated by TCRdb to 2018 to 2021). Looking at the study overall: Samples from collaborators originated in the United States, Italy and Spain and spanned both the acute and convalescent phases of COVID-19. Where available, HLA class I and class II types were obtained from metadata supplied by the sample provider rather than from assay-based typing. Deeply sampled blood TCRbeta repertoires from subjects exposed to, actively infected with, or recovered from COVID-19 were included in the dataset. Samples were obtained from the ongoing ImmuneRACE study (first 160 participants) and from 950 to 1,500 subjects provided by 6 global collaborators. A de-identified subject ID, COVID-19 status, age in years and sex were almost always included in the sample metadata. The prospective study material was composed of cDNA or gDNA derived from T cells, B-cell-depleted T cells, or PBMCs. The repertoires were released in a freely available public database intended as a resource for research on the immune response to SARS-CoV-2. Overall study results and their limits: How much clinical and demographic metadata was included differed by source and by participant, and the metadata was provided uncurated.

CDR1 and CDR2, looked up from the germline V gene, are MGHRA and YSYEKL. For this chain, trimming is 6 bases at the V end and 5 bases at the J end, and the number of junction bases without a gene match is 9. The CDR3 sequence holds 16 residues, the cysteine and phenylalanine included. The sequence is cut down to CDR3 DNA, 48 bases in frame from base 1. This sequence was found in a middle-aged man who had recovered from COVID-19. The sequenced material came from PBMCs or T cells enriched from blood (not recorded which). The V and J genes are TRBV4-1 and TRBJ2-2; 10 bases in the middle match TRBD1. The CDR3: CASRLTGTGVTGELFF. The sequenced DNA is TGCGCCAGCAGACTCACCGGGACAGGGGTTACCGGGGAGCTGTTTTTT.